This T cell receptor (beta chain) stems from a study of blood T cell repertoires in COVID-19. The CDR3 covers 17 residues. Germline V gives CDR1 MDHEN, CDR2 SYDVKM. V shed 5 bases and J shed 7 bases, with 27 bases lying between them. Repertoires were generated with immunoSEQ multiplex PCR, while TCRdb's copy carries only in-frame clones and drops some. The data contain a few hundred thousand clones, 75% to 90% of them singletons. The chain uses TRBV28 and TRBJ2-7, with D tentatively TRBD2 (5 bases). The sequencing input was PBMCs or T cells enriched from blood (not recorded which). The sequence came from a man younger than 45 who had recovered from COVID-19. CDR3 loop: CASSPSFGKEQVREQYF. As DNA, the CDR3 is TGTGCCAGCAGTCCTTCCTTCGGGAAAGAGCAAGTGCGGGAGCAGTACTTC. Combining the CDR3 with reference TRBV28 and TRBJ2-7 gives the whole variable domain DVKVTQSSRYLVKRTGEKVFLECVQDMDHENMFWYRQDPGLGLRLIYFSYDVKMKEKGDIPEGYSVSREKKERFSLILESASTNQTSMYLCASSPSFGKEQVREQYFGPGTRLTVT.